This T cell receptor beta chain was retrieved from a study of cytomegalovirus exposure and HLA in healthy donors. There are 15 residues in the CDR3. CDR1 and CDR2 from the germline V gene are SGDLS and YYNGEE. Between the trimmed V and J ends, which lost 2 bases and 3 bases, there was a span of 14 bases. Only in-frame clones appear in the TCRdb table, and some are missing; sequencing was by immunoSEQ multiplex PCR. The sample includes over 200,000 clones, roughly 88% of them seen just once. This receptor was identified in a woman aged 18-29 years in good health and CMV-seronegative. Sequenced: PBMCs. The V gene is TRBV9, the J gene TRBJ1-2; a weak D match, TRBD1 (5 bases). CDR3 amino acids: CASSVAGGGYYGYTF. In nucleotides, the CDR3 is TGTGCCAGCAGCGTCGCCGGCGGGGGTTACTATGGCTACACCTTC.